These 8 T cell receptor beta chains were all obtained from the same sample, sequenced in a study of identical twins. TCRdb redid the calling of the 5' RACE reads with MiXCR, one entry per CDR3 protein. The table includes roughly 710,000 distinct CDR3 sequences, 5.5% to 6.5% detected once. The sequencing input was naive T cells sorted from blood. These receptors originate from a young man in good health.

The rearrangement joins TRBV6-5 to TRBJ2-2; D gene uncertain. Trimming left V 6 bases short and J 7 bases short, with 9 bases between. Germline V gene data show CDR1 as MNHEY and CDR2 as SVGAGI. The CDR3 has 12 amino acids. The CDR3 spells CASSSIRGELFF. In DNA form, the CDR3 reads TGTGCCAGCAGCTCCATACGCGGGGAGCTGTTTTTT.

The DNA for the CDR3 is TGTGCCAGCAGCAAAATAGGAGGGAGCGGGAGGGGAGAGACCCAGTACTTC. Protein sequence: CASSKIGGSGRGETQYF. The rearrangement joins TRBV4-2 to TRBJ2-5, with TRBD2 matching 10 bases. The germline V gene encodes CDR1 LGHNA and CDR2 YNFKEQ. The CDR3 loop spans 17 amino acids. V trimming: 5 bases; J trimming: 4 bases; junction bases outside the gene matches: 13.

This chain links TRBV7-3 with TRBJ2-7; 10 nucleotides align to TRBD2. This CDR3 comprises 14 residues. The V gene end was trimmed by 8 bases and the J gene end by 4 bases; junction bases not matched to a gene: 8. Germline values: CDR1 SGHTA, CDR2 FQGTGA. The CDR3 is CASAAGLARYEQYF. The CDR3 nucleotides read TGTGCCAGCGCCGCGGGACTAGCGCGTTACGAGCAGTACTTC.

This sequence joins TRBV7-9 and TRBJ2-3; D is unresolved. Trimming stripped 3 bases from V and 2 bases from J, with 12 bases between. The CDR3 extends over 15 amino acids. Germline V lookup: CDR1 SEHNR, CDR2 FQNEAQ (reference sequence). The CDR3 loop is CASSFRRVDTDTQYF. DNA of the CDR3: TGTGCCAGCAGCTTCAGACGGGTCGACACAGATACGCAGTATTTT.

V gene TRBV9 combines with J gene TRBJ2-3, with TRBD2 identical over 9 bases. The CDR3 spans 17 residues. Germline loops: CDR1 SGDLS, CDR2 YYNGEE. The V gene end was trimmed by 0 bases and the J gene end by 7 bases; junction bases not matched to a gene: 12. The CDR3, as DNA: TGTGCCAGCAGCGTAGATGTGGCGGGAGGGCTGGATAATACGCAGTATTTT. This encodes CASSVDVAGGLDNTQYF.

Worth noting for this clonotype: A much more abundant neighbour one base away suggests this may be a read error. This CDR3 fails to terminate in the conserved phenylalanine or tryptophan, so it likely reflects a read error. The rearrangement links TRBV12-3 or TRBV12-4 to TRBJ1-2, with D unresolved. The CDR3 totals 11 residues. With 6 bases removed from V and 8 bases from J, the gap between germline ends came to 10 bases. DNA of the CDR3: TGTGCCAGCAGCCACCCCGGCGGCTACACCTGC. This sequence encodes CASSHPGGYTC.

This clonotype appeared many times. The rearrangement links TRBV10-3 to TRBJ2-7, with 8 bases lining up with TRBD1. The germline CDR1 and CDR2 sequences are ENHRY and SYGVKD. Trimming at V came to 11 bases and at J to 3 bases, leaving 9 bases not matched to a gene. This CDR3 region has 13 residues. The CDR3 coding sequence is TGTGCCCTTCGGACAGGGTGGGTCTACGAGCAGTACGTC. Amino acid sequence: CALRTGWVYEQYV.

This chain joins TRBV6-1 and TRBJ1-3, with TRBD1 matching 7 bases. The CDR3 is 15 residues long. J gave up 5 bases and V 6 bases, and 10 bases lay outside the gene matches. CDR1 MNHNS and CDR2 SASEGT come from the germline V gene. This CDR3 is CASRDPPGQRNTIYF. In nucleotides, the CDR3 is TGTGCCAGCAGGGACCCTCCGGGACAGCGAAACACCATATATTTT.